This T cell receptor (beta chain) was captured by sequencing in a study of blood T cell repertoires in COVID-19. As for the study in general: Both acute and convalescent COVID-19 samples were obtained from the United States, Italy and Spain.

Trimming took 6 bases from V and 8 from J; bases not matched to a gene: 7. The CDR3 is 13 amino acids. Germline CDR1 is MNHEY and CDR2 is SVGAGI. As processed by the authors: Quantification of nucleated cells was approximated via reference gene primer amplification. Libraries were prepared by immunoSEQ multiplex PCR; TCRdb keeps only in-frame clonotypes and omits some of them. V and J calls and clone size are given by that table; D and trimming were obtained from the DNA. The profile shows fewer than 150,000 clones, 84% of them singletons. The chain uses TRBV6-5 and TRBJ1-2, with 9 positions matching TRBD1. The sample comprised peripheral blood. This TCR came from a woman in her thirties or forties with acute or convalescent COVID-19. The CDR3 protein is CASSWDRVSGYTF. CDR3 DNA sequence: TGTGCCAGCAGCTGGGACAGGGTGAGCGGCTACACCTTC.